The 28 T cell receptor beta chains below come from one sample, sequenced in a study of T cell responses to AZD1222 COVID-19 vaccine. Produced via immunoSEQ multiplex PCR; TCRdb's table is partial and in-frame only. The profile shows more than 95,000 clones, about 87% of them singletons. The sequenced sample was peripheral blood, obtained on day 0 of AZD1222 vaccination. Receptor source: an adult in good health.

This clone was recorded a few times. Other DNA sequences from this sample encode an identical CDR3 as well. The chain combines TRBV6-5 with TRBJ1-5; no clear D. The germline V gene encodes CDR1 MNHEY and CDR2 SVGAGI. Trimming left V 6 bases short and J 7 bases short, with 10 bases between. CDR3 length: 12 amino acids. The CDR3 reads CASSPGGQPQHF. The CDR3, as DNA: TGTGCCAGCAGCCCGGGAGGACAGCCCCAGCATTTT.

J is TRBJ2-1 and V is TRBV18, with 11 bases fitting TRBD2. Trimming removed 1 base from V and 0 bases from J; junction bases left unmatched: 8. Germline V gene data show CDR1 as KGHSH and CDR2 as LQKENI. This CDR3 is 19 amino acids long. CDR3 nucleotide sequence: TGTGCCAGCTCACCACGGTCACTAGCGGGGGATAGCTCCTACAATGAGCAGTTCTTC. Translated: CASSPRSLAGDSSYNEQFF.

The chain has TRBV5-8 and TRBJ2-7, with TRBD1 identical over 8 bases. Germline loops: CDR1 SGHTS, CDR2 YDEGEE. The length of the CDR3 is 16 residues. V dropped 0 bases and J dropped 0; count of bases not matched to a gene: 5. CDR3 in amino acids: CASSLDPDRDSYEQYF. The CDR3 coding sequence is TGTGCCAGCAGCTTGGACCCGGACAGGGACTCCTACGAGCAGTACTTC.

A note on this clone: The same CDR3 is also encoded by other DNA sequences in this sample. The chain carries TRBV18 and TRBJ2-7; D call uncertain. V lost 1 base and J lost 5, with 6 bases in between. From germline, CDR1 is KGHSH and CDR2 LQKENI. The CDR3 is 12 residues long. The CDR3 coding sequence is TGTGCCAGCTCACCACGGGGTAACGAGCAGTACTTC. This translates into CASSPRGNEQYF.

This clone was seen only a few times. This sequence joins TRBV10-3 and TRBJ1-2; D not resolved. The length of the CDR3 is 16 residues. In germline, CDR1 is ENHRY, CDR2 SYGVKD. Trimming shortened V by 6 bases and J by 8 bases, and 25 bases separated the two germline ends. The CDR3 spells CAIRDRNYGPARGYTF. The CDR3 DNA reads TGTGCCATCAGGGACCGAAATTACGGGCCCGCGAGGGGCTACACCTTC.

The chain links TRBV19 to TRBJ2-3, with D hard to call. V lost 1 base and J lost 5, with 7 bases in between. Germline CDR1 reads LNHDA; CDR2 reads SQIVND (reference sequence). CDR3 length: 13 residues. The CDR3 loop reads CASSIGFKDTQYF. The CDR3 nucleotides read TGTGCCAGTAGTATAGGCTTCAAAGATACGCAGTATTTT.

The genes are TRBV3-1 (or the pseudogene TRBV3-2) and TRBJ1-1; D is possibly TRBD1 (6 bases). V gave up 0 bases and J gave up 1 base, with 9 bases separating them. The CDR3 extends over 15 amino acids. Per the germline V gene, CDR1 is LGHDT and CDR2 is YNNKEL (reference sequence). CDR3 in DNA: TGTGCCAGCAGCCAAGAAGGACAGCCGAACACTGAAGCTTTCTTT. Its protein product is CASSQEGQPNTEAFF.

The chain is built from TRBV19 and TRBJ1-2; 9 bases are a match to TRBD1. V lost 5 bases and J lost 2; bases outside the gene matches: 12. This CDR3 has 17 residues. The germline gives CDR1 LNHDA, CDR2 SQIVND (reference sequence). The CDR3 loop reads CASSLPNPGQGNYGYTF. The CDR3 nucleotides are TGTGCCAGTAGTTTACCCAATCCCGGACAGGGGAACTATGGCTACACCTTC.

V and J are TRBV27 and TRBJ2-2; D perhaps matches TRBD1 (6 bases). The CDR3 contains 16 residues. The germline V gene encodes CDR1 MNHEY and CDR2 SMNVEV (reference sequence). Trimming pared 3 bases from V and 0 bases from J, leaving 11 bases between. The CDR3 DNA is TGTGCCAGCAGTTTCCCGGCAGGGGCGAACACCGGGGAGCTGTTTTTT. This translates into CASSFPAGANTGELFF.

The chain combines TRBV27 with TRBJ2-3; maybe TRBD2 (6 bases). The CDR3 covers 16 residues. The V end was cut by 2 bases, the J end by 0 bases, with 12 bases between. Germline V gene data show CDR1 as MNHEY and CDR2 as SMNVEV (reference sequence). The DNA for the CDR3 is TGTGCCAGCAGTTTAATGCTAGCGTCTAGCACAGATACGCAGTATTTT. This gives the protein CASSLMLASSTDTQYF.

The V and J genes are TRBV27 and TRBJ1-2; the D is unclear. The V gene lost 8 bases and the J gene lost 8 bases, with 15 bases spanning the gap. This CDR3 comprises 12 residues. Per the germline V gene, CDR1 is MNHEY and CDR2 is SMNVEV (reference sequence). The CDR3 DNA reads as TGTGCCAGCGTTTCGAAGGGTTTCGGCTACACCTTC. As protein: CASVSKGFGYTF.

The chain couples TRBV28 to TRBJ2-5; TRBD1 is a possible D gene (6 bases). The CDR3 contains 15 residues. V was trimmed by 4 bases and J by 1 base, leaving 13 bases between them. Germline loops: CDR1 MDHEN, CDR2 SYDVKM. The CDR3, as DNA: TGTGCCAGCAGTTCACGGACAGCTGTCCAAGAGACCCAGTACTTC. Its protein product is CASSSRTAVQETQYF.

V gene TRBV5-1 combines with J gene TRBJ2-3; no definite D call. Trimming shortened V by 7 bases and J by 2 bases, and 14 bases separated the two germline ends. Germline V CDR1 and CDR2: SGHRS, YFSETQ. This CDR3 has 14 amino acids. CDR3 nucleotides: TGCGCCAGCCGGTCCGGACCTACCACAGATACGCAGTATTTT. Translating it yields CASRSGPTTDTQYF.

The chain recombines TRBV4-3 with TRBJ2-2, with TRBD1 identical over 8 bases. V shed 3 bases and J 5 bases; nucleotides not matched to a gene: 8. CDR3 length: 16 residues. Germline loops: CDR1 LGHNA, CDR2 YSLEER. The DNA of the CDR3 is TGCGCCAGCAGCCAGTGGTCGGGACAGGTAACCGGGGAGCTGTTTTTT. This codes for CASSQWSGQVTGELFF.

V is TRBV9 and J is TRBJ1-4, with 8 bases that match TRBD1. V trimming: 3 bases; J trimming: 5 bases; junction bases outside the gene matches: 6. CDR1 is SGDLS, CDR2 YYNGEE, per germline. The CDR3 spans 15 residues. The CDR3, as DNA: TGTGCCAGCAGCGACTTACAGGGGGGGAATGAAAAACTGTTTTTT. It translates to CASSDLQGGNEKLFF.

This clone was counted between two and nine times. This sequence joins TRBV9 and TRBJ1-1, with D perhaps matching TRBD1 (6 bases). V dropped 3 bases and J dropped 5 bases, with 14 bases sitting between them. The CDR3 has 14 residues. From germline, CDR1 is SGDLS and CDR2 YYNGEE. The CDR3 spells CASSGAGGMTEAFF. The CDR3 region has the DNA TGTGCCAGCAGCGGTGCTGGGGGCATGACTGAAGCTTTCTTT.

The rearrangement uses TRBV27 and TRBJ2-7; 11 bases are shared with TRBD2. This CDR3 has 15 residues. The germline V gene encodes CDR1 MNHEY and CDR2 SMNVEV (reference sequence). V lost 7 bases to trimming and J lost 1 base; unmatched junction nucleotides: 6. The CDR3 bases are TGTGCCAGCACTCCCGGGACTAGCGGTTCCTACGAGCAGTACTTC. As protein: CASTPGTSGSYEQYF.

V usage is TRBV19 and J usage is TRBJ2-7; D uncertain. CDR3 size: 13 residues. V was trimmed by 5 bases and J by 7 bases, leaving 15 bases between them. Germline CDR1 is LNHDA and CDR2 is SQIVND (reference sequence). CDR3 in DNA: TGTGCCAGTAGTCGATATACACGGTCAGAGCAGTACTTC. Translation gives CASSRYTRSEQYF.

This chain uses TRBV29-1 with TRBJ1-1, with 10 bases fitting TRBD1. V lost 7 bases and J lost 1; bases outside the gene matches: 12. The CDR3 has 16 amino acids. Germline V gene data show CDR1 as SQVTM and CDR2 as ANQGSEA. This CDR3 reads CSGRQGQGDWNTEAFF. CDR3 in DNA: TGCAGCGGCCGACAAGGACAGGGGGATTGGAACACTGAAGCTTTCTTT.

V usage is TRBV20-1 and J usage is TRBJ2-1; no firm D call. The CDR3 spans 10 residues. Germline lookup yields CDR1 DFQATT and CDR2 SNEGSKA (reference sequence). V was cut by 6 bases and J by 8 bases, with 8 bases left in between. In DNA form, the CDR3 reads TGCAGTGCCCGGGTTGATGAGCAGTTCTTC. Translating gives CSARVDEQFF.

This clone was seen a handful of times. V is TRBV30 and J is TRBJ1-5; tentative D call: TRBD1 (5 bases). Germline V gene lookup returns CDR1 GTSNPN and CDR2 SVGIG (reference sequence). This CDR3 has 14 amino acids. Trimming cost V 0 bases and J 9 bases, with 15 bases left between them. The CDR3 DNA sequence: TGTGCCTGGAGTGTTGGGGCACCCAGTACGCCCCAGCATTTT. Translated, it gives CAWSVGAPSTPQHF.

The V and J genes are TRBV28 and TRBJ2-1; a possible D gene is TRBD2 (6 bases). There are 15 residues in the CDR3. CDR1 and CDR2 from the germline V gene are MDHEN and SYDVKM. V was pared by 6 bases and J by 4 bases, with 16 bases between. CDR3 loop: CASSWNLAGYNEQFF. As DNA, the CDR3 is TGTGCCAGCAGCTGGAATCTGGCGGGATACAATGAGCAGTTCTTC.

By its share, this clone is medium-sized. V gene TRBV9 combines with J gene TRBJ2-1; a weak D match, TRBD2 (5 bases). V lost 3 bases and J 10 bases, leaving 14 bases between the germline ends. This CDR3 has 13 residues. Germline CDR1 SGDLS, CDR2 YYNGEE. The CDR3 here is CASSAPTRKEQFF. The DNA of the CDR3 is TGTGCCAGCAGCGCTCCAACTAGGAAAGAGCAGTTCTTC.

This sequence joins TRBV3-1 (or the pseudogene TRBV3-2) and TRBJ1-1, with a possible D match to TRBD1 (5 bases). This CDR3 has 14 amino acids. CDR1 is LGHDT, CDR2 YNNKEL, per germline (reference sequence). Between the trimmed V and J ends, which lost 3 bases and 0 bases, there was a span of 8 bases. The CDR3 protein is CASSQGVMNTEAFF. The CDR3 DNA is TGTGCCAGCAGCCAGGGGGTAATGAACACTGAAGCTTTCTTT.

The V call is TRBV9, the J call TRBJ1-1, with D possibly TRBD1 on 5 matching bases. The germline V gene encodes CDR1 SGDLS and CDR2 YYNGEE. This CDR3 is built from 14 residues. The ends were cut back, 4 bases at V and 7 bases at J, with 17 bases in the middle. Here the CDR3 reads CASSPLTARGEAFF. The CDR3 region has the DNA TGTGCCAGCAGCCCGTTGACAGCCCGGGGTGAAGCTTTCTTT.

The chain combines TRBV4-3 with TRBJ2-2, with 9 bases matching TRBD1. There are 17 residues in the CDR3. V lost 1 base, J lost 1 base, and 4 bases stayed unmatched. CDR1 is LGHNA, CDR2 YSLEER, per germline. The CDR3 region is CASSQVPGQGNTGELFF. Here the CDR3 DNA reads TGCGCCAGCAGCCAAGTTCCGGGACAGGGGAACACCGGGGAGCTGTTTTTT.

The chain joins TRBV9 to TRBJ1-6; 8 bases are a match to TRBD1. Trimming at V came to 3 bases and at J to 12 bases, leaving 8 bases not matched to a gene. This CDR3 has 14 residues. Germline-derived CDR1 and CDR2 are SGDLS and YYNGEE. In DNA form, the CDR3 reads TGTGCCAGCAGCGAGGGACAGGTAAAGGGACCCCTCCACTTT. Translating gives CASSEGQVKGPLHF.

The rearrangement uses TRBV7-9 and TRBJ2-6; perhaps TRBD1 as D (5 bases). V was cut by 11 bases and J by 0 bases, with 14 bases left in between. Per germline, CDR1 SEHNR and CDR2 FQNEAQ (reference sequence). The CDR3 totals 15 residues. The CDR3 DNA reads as TGTGCCGCACGGCAGGGTAGCTCTGGGGCCAACGTCCTGACTTTC. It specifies CAARQGSSGANVLTF.